This T cell receptor (beta chain) was identified during a study of blood T cell repertoires in COVID-19. Study information: Whether acute or convalescent, the COVID-19 samples came from the United States, Italy and Spain.

Self-reported history from a screening survey and questionnaire set each donor's cohort. TCRdb's table, derived via immunoSEQ multiplex PCR, lists solely in-frame clones and lacks some. Altogether under 250,000 clones are present, about 84% being singletons, with the ten largest covering about 2%. This CDR3 is 17 amino acids long. Unmatched junction bases numbered 17, after V lost 7 bases and J lost 9 bases. The germline V gene encodes CDR1 SNHLY and CDR2 FYNNEI. Only a few counts were recorded for this clone. The chain carries TRBV2 and TRBJ2-1; TRBD1 agrees at 11 bases. The specimen was PBMCs or T cells enriched from blood (not recorded which). The clonotype comes from a man aged 60 to 69 who had recovered from COVID-19. CDR3 DNA sequence: TGTGCCAGCACCGAGGGAGGGACAGGGGGACCCCTGGGTGAGCAGTTCTTC. Translation gives CASTEGGTGGPLGEQFF. Combining the CDR3 with reference TRBV2 and TRBJ2-1 gives the whole variable domain EPEVTQTPSHQVTQMGQEVILRCVPISNHLYFYWYRQILGQKVEFLVSFYNNEISEKSEIFDDQFSVERPDGSNFTLKIRSTKLEDSAMYFCASTEGGTGGPLGEQFFGPGTRLTVL.